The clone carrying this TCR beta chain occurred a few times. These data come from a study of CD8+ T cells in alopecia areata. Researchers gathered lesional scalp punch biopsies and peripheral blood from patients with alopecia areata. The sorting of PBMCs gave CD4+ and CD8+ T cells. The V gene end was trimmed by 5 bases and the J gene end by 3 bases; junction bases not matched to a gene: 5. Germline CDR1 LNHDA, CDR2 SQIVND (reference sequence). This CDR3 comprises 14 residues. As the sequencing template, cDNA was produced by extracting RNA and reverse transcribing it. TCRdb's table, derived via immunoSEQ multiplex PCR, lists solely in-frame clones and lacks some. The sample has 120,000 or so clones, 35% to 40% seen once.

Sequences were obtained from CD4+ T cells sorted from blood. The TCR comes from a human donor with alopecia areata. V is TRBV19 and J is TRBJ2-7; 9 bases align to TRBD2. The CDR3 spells CASSLAGNLYEQYF. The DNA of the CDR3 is TGTGCCAGTAGTCTAGCGGGGAACCTCTACGAGCAGTACTTC.